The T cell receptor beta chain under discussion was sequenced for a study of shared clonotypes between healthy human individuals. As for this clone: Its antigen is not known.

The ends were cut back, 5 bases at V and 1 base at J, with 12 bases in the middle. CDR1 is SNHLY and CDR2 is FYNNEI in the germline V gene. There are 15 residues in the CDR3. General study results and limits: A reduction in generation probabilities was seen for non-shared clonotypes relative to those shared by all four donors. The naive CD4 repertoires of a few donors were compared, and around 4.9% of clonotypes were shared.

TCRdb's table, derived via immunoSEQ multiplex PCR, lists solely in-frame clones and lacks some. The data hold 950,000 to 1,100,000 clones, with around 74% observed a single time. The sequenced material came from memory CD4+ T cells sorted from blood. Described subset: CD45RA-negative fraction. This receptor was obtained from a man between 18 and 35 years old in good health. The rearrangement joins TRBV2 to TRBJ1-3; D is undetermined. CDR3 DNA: TGTGCCAGCAGTTACGAAGTAGGATCTGGAAACACCATATATTTT. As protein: CASSYEVGSGNTIYF.